This entry lists 3 T cell receptor beta chains sequenced from one sample in a study of spatial heterogeneity in lung cancer. The time point was: sample taken at primary tumor resection. The authors sequenced whole RNA from tumor, nontumor lung or frozen PBMC without sorting. Using its own MiXCR run on the 5' RACE reads, TCRdb lists one record per CDR3 protein. The sample records just under 40,000 distinct CDR3 sequences, roughly 5.8% being singletons. The sequencing used PBMCs, collected at surgery. The receptors come from a male donor with early-stage non-small cell lung cancer.

This clonotype was detected many times. The chain combines TRBV20-1 with TRBJ1-1; 7 nucleotides align to TRBD1. The CDR3 runs to 14 residues. V gave up 1 base and J gave up 3 bases; unmatched junction bases: 5. The germline V gene encodes CDR1 DFQATT and CDR2 SNEGSKA (reference sequence). The CDR3 DNA sequence: TGCAGTGCTAGAGGACAGGGTAAGGACACTGAAGCTTTCTTT. The encoded protein is CSARGQGKDTEAFF.

The chain carries TRBV4-3 and TRBJ2-3; D unclear. Germline-derived CDR1 and CDR2 are LGHNA and YSLEER. V was cut by 3 bases and J by 5 bases, with 18 bases left in between. This CDR3 is 16 amino acids long. CDR3 bases: TGCGCCAGCAGCCAGGATTTGTCTACTGAATTAGATACGCAGTATTTT. Residues: CASSQDLSTELDTQYF.

This clonotype came up many times. The J gene is TRBJ2-5, the V gene TRBV28; TRBD2 aligns across 9 bases. Germline CDR1 reads MDHEN; CDR2 reads SYDVKM. The CDR3 runs 14 residues. The J segment lost 5 bases and the V segment lost 4 bases, leaving 5 bases of the junction unmatched. Written as DNA, the CDR3 is TGTGCCAGCAGTTCTAGCGGGGTAGGGGAGACCCAGTACTTC. Protein: CASSSSGVGETQYF.